Below, one T cell receptor beta chain is given with its context. This CDR3 is also generated by other DNA sequences in the sample. Libraries were prepared by immunoSEQ multiplex PCR; TCRdb keeps only in-frame clonotypes and omits some of them. The table lists around 64,000 clones, roughly 86% of them singletons. This CDR3 is built from 15 residues. Deletions cut 7 bases from V and 0 bases from J, with 10 bases between. The sample originates from a study of Tregs in tolerant kidney transplant recipients. Related graft donors supplied nonmyeloablative bone marrow transplants, and mixed chimerism was transient. Unstimulated regulatory T cells (CD4+CD25+CD127-), CD4+CD25- non-regulatory cells, CD4 and CD8 cells were FACS-sorted from thawed PBMCs.

The sequence derives from a human patient who received a combined kidney and bone marrow transplant. Some T cells may be provided by the graft donor. The chain uses TRBV6-7 and TRBJ1-6, with D perhaps TRBD1 (5 bases). TRBV6-7 is designated an ORF whose function remains uncertain. Sample: CD4+ T cells from blood (PBMCs), taken 6 months after the transplant. The CDR3 reads CASTLDSSYNSPLHF. CDR3 nucleotides: TGTGCCAGCACCCTAGACAGCTCCTATAATTCACCCCTCCACTTT.